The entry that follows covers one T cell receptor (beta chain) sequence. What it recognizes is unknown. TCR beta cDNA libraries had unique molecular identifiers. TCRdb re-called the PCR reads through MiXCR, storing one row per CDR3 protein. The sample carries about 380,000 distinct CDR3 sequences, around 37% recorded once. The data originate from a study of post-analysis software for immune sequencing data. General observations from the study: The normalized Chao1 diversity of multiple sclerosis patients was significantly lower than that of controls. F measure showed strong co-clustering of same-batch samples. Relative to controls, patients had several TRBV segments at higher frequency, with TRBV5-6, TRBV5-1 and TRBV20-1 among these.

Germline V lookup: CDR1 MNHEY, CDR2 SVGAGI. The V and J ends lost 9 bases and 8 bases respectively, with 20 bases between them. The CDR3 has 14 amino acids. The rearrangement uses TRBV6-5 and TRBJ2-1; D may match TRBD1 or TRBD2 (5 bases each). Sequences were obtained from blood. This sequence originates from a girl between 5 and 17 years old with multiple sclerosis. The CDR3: CASNPMGLGDEQFF. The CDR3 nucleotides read TGTGCCAGTAACCCTATGGGCTTGGGGGATGAGCAGTTCTTC.